This entry describes one TCR beta chain. Its antigen remains unknown. One end of the junction varies from germline; a read error may be responsible. This entry belongs to a study of T cell repertoires in cytomegalovirus infection. Whole-study results and caveats: Predominance within the ex vivo response was attributable to HLA-C-restricted CMV-specific TCR beta clonotypes.

CDR3 length: 16 amino acids. Germline V lookup: CDR1 SGHVS, CDR2 FQNEAQ. MiXCR, applied by TCRdb to the reads, yields one record per CDR3 protein. Here the sample spans 450,000 to 600,000 distinct CDR3 sequences, 33% being singletons. Sequenced material: cultured PBMCs, taken from culture after CMV antigen stimulation. This sequence joins TRBV7-8 and TRBJ2-1; 9 bases fit TRBD2. The clonotype comes from a human donor in good health (CMV status not recorded). Some clones in this sample may be carry-over from other donors' samples. As DNA, the CDR3 is TGTGCCAGCAGCTTACCACTAGCGGGCCCGGCGCATGAGCAGTCCTTC. This translates into CASSLPLAGPAHEQSF.